This T cell receptor (beta chain) was captured in a study of follicular helper T cells after annual influenza vaccination (dated by TCRdb to about 2017). In terms of the full investigation: After each seasonal influenza vaccination, blood was collected on days 0, 7 and 28. Some subjects were followed across successive annual vaccinations spanning the 2013-2014, 2014-2015 and 2015-2016 seasons to study recall of cTfh clones. The 2013-2014 samples were cryopreserved, while the 2015 samples were processed right after collection. One week after vaccination, a second recruited cohort of about a dozen subjects (Table S1) displayed a similar ICOS+CD38+ cTfh response. Multi-year samples were available from six subjects, with four subjects covering two vaccination seasons and two subjects covering three seasons.

General study outcomes and caveats: Successive annual vaccinations recalled a recurrent oligoclonal ICOS+CD38+ cTfh response that contained tetramer and AIM influenza-specific clonotypes. Productive TCRB sequences were recovered from only about 8.5-22% of analyzed cells, so rare clonotypes could not be sampled. ICOS+CD38+ cTfh clonality correlated with the frequency of that population, and its change correlated with the change in circulating plasmablast frequency. Day 7 ICOS+CD38+ clones were most often found later in ICOS-CD38- cTfh, suggesting that subset may serve as a memory reservoir.

This specimen's time point label, per the study, means: 2014-2015 season, pre-vaccination. Adults were given seasonal inactivated influenza vaccine (Fluvarix), and sorted blood CD4 subsets were followed by TCRB sequencing before and after vaccination. To be eligible, subjects had to be community-dwelling and could not have received an influenza vaccine during the previous 6 months. Influenza vaccine contraindications, substance abuse, HIV/AIDS, active malignancy, immunomodulatory medication and active illness such as respiratory infection were included among the exclusion criteria. Per time point, between roughly 40 and 100 mL of blood was sampled. Circulating Tfh were defined as non-naive CD4+CXCR5+PD-1+ cells, and these cells were sorted into ICOS+CD38+ and ICOS-CD38- fractions. Either Ficoll-Paque PLUS or SepMate separation was used to isolate PBMC. Before DNA extraction, cell subsets were sorted from PBMC on a BD FACS Aria.

V is shortened by 5 bases, J by 2 bases, and the region joining them spans 11 bases. The CDR3, from cysteine to phenylalanine, totals 14 residues. Only the CDR3 part of the read is kept: 42 bases, read in frame from the first base. From the germline V gene, CDR1 is SGHTA and CDR2 is FQGNSA. Libraries were made using the immunoSEQ multiplex PCR assay. Adaptive Biotechnologies handled the TCRB amplification, library preparation, sequencing and preliminary bioinformatics at Survey level resolution. TCRB sequencing used multiplex PCR amplification of genomic DNA from sorted cTfh populations. The authors' pipeline ran thus. Clonality was computed in R as 1 minus normalized Shannon entropy; the Gini index was calculated with the R package ineq. Overlap score was defined as the summed counts of shared sequences divided by the total counts of all sequences in both compared samples. The significance of shared clonotypes was tested with Fisher's exact test, assuming a theoretical repertoire of 10^7 TCRB sequences. TCRdb stores this immuneACCESS table with in-frame sequences only. Part of the clones is absent; in the studies checked, under half of the shortfall reflects unresolved V genes, and no reason is known for the rest. For V, J and clone size, that table is used; D and trimming come from the DNA. For this sample there are 7,500 to 8,500 clones; 82% appear just once. The ten top clones hold roughly 0.98% of the sample.

Regarding this clone: Its antigen specificity is not known. Per-base quality was not reported, and no clone a single base away is much larger than it.

The chain couples TRBV7-2 to TRBJ2-3; the D region possibly corresponds to TRBD2 (6 bases align). Here the sequenced sample was CXCR5+ CD38- circulating T follicular helper cells from blood, taken on the day of influenza vaccination. Read against the paper, the sample's cell subset or site label means: circulating Tfh, non-naive CD4+CXCR5+PD-1+ (ICOS+CD38+ or ICOS-CD38-). The sequence was obtained from an adult who received the influenza vaccine. The nucleotides read TGTGCCAGCAGCCTGGACTACTACACAGATACGCAGTATTTT. The translation is CASSLDYYTDTQYF.